This T cell receptor beta chain was obtained from a study of OX40 agonist ivuxolimab in advanced cancers. The CDR3 covers 13 residues. V dropped 6 bases and J dropped 4 bases, with 10 bases sitting between them. Germline V gives CDR1 MNHEY, CDR2 SVGAGI. Libraries were prepared by immunoSEQ multiplex PCR; TCRdb keeps only in-frame clonotypes and omits some of them. The data hold 90,000 to 120,000 clones, with roughly 90% observed a single time. On this clone itself: Its antigen remains unidentified.

Blood got drawn at baseline, again on cycle 4 day 1, and then on cycle 7 day 1. General study results and limits: Some of the lowest clonal expansion was seen in partial responders at 0.1-3.0 mg/kg.

The sequencing used CD4+ or CD8+ T cells sorted from blood, collected in a trial of the OX40 agonist ivuxolimab. The chain is built from TRBV6-5 and TRBJ1-5; tentative D call: TRBD1 (6 bases). This receptor was obtained from an adult with an advanced solid tumor such as melanoma, head and neck, liver or kidney cancer. CDR3: CASRRTGNQPQHF. The CDR3 nucleotides read TGTGCCAGCAGACGAACAGGGAATCAGCCCCAGCATTTT.